This T cell receptor (beta chain) was documented in a study of blood T cell repertoires in COVID-19. This clone is a singleton in its sample. Trimming cost V 0 bases and J 1 base, with 9 bases left between them. The CDR3 is 15 amino acids. Germline V gene sequence: CDR1 LNHDA, CDR2 SQIVND (reference sequence). Original processing notes: Estimation of nucleated cell counts relied on the amplification of reference gene primers. This table comes from immunoSEQ multiplex PCR, and its TCRdb copy is limited to in-frame clones, with some not included. V and J calls and clone size follow that table, whereas D and trimming were derived from the DNA. The repertoire includes approximately 190,000 clones, 84% of them detected once, and approximately 5% sits in the top ten.

The V and J genes are TRBV19 and TRBJ1-1; D not resolved. The clonotype originates from a woman in her 70s with active or convalescent COVID-19. The specimen was peripheral blood. The CDR3 DNA reads TGTGCCAGTAGTATAGACAGGTCACGGAACACTGAAGCTTTCTTT. Translation gives CASSIDRSRNTEAFF.